The 18 T cell receptor beta chains presented below share a single source sample, sequenced in a study of shared clonotypes between healthy human individuals. The repertoire was sequenced with immunoSEQ multiplex PCR; TCRdb's copy has only in-frame clones and lacks some. The sample records roughly 2,500,000 clones, roughly 93% being singletons. Material: naive CD4+ T cells from PBMCs. As for subset: CD45RA+ positively selected. The receptors were sampled from a man between 18 and 35 years old in good health. Some clones in this sample may be carry-over from other donors' samples.

V and J are TRBV2 and TRBJ1-2; the D is unclear. The CDR3 totals 11 residues. The V end lost 4 bases, the J end lost 14 bases, and 14 bases lay between the germline ends. Germline CDR1 SNHLY, CDR2 FYNNEI. CDR3 nucleotides: TGTGCCAGCAGTGGTGGGCCCCCCCGGACCTTC. Translation: CASSGGPPRTF.

CDR3 nucleotides: TGTGCCAGCAGCATCCCAAACACCATATATTTT. It is translated as CASSIPNTIYF. The V call is TRBV28, the J call TRBJ1-3; D ambiguous. V was cut by 6 bases and J by 6 bases, with 6 bases left in between. The CDR3 is 11 residues long. CDR1 and CDR2 (germline): MDHEN, SYDVKM. The variable domain in full, completed from reference TRBV28 and TRBJ1-3, reads DVKVTQSSRYLVKRTGEKVFLECVQDMDHENMFWYRQDPGLGLRLIYFSYDVKMKEKGDIPEGYSVSREKKERFSLILESASTNQTSMYLCASSIPNTIYFGEGSWLTVV.

V and J are TRBV5-1 and TRBJ2-1; 8 bases align to TRBD1. The CDR3 has 15 residues. V shed 2 bases and J 7 bases; nucleotides not matched to a gene: 8. Per the germline V gene, CDR1 is SGHRS and CDR2 is YFSETQ. The CDR3 loop reads CASSFFGTGDNEQFF. The CDR3, as DNA: TGCGCCAGCAGCTTCTTTGGGACAGGAGATAATGAGCAGTTCTTC. The full variable domain, in which reference TRBV5-1 and TRBJ2-1 provide the parts outside the CDR3, is KAGVTQTPRYLIKTRGQQVTLSCSPISGHRSVSWYQQTPGQGLQFLFEYFSETQRNKGNFPGRFSGRQFSNSRSEMNVSTLELGDSALYLCASSFFGTGDNEQFFGPGTRLTVL.

This clone has just one count. The V call is TRBV7-2, the J call TRBJ2-3; maybe TRBD2 (5 bases). The CDR3 is 14 amino acids. V was pared by 4 bases and J by 2 bases, with 10 bases between. The germline CDR1 and CDR2 sequences are SGHTA and FQGNSA. CDR3 DNA: TGTGCCAGCAGCTCTGCCCGGGACACAGATACGCAGTATTTT. It encodes CASSSARDTDTQYF.

The V call is TRBV10-3, the J call TRBJ2-1, with 9 bases fitting TRBD2. Trimming cost V 1 base and J 6 bases; bases outside gene matches: 7. Germline V CDR1 and CDR2: ENHRY, SYGVKD. This CDR3 contains 16 residues. The CDR3 region has the DNA TGTGCCATCAGTGAGTTAGGCGGGAGGGCCCTCAATGAGCAGTTCTTC. Protein: CAISELGGRALNEQFF.

As regards this clone: This sample also contains other DNA sequences that code for the same CDR3. CDR3 sequence reads: CASSLYRGTEAFF. DNA for the CDR3: TGTGCCAGCAGTTTATATCGGGGGACTGAAGCTTTCTTT. The gene calls are TRBV27 and TRBJ1-1, with TRBD1 as a possible D gene (5 bases). Deletions cut 1 base from V and 5 bases from J, with 8 bases between. The CDR3 runs to 13 residues. Looked up from germline, CDR1 is MNHEY and CDR2 is SMNVEV (reference sequence).

This chain uses TRBV2 with TRBJ2-1, with 7 bases matching TRBD2. The junction had 14 bases not matched to a gene; V was cut back by 8 bases and J by 1 base. The CDR3 is 17 amino acids. Germline CDR1 and CDR2: SNHLY and FYNNEI. CDR3 sequence (DNA): TGTGCCAGCCTAAGACCGGATTCGGGACTATCCTACAATGAGCAGTTCTTC. Protein sequence: CASLRPDSGLSYNEQFF.

This chain connects TRBV2 to TRBJ2-3; D ambiguous. This CDR3 comprises 15 residues. Germline assignment: CDR1 SNHLY and CDR2 FYNNEI. Trimming left V 0 bases short and J 0 bases short, with 7 bases between. The CDR3 spells CASSEARPSTDTQYF. The CDR3, as DNA: TGTGCCAGCAGTGAAGCTAGGCCCAGCACAGATACGCAGTATTTT.

The genes are TRBV27 and TRBJ2-1; 13 nucleotides align to TRBD2. Germline values: CDR1 MNHEY, CDR2 SMNVEV (reference sequence). This CDR3 is 15 amino acids long. The V segment lost 1 base and the J segment 6 bases; nucleotides outside the gene matches: 0. CDR3 amino acids: CASSLWTSGSNEQFF. For the CDR3, the DNA is TGTGCCAGCAGTTTATGGACTAGCGGGAGCAATGAGCAGTTCTTC.

V and J are TRBV2 and TRBJ2-7, with D possibly called TRBD1 or TRBD2 (5 bases each). Trimming shortened V by 4 bases and J by 2 bases, and 9 bases separated the two germline ends. The CDR3 consists of 13 residues. Per germline, CDR1 SNHLY and CDR2 FYNNEI. The CDR3 sequence is CASSAGAAYEQYF. CDR3 bases: TGTGCCAGCAGTGCCGGGGCCGCCTACGAGCAGTACTTC.

This clone was seen just once. The rearrangement links TRBV7-2 to TRBJ1-5, with no clear D. The CDR3 contains 12 residues. Trimming shortened V by 4 bases and J by 7 bases, and 8 bases separated the two germline ends. Per germline, CDR1 SGHTA and CDR2 FQGNSA. CDR3 in amino acids: CASSYPGQPQHF. The CDR3 nucleotides read TGTGCCAGCAGCTATCCGGGGCAGCCCCAGCATTTT.

This chain joins TRBV9 and TRBJ2-2, with D perhaps matching TRBD2 (6 bases). Germline CDR1 is SGDLS and CDR2 is YYNGEE. CDR3 length: 16 residues. V was pared by 1 base and J by 5 bases, with 15 bases between. The CDR3 protein is CASSVSSGVQTGELFF. CDR3 DNA: TGTGCCAGCAGCGTATCATCGGGGGTGCAAACCGGGGAGCTGTTTTTT.

The chain links TRBV9 to TRBJ2-5, with 14 bases matching TRBD2. The CDR3 totals 19 residues. V gave up 3 bases and J gave up 5 bases; unmatched junction bases: 15. Germline CDR1 reads SGDLS; CDR2 reads YYNGEE. CDR3 sequence (DNA): TGTGCCAGCAGCGCCGCCACCCGACTAGCGGGAGGGCGACATGAGACCCAGTACTTC. This translates into CASSAATRLAGGRHETQYF.

Worth noting for this clone: Other DNA variants within this sample encode the same CDR3. The V and J genes are TRBV19 and TRBJ2-3; TRBD1 agrees at 9 bases. This CDR3 contains 15 residues. The V gene end was trimmed by 3 bases and the J gene end by 1 base; junction bases not matched to a gene: 2. Per germline, CDR1 LNHDA and CDR2 SQIVND (reference sequence). The CDR3 protein is CASSIRDRGTDTQYF. Written as DNA, the CDR3 is TGTGCCAGTAGTATTAGGGACAGGGGCACAGATACGCAGTATTTT.

The rearrangement joins TRBV9 to TRBJ1-2, with a tentative D call TRBD1 (6 bases). Germline V gene sequence: CDR1 SGDLS, CDR2 YYNGEE. V lost 0 bases, J lost 13 bases, and 19 bases lay in between. The CDR3 spans 14 residues. The CDR3: CASSVEAGALSSTF. The CDR3 region has the DNA TGTGCCAGCAGCGTAGAGGCAGGGGCGCTAAGTTCCACCTTC.

The rearrangement joins TRBV28 to TRBJ1-2, with D uncertain. V was clipped by 5 bases and J by 1 base, with 11 bases between them. The CDR3 is 14 amino acids. Germline V gene sequence: CDR1 MDHEN, CDR2 SYDVKM. The chain's CDR3 is CASSLRRINYGYTF. DNA of the CDR3: TGTGCCAGCAGTCTCCGACGGATTAACTATGGCTACACCTTC.

The gene calls are TRBV6-1 and TRBJ2-7, with TRBD1 identical over 7 bases. The CDR3 sequence is 12 residues long. V gave up 4 bases and J gave up 7 bases; unmatched junction bases: 4. CDR1 and CDR2 (germline): MNHNS, SASEGT. In nucleotides, the CDR3 is TGTGCCAGCAGTGGGGGGACAGTTGAGCAGTACTTC. Translation: CASSGGTVEQYF.

This chain uses TRBV14 with TRBJ1-2; 7 nucleotides align to TRBD1. Germline V gene sequence: CDR1 SGHDN, CDR2 FVKESK. V shed 0 bases and J 8 bases; nucleotides not matched to a gene: 9. The CDR3 totals 15 residues. CDR3 loop: CASSQEYRGIGGYTF. The CDR3 nucleotides are TGTGCCAGCAGCCAAGAATACAGGGGAATAGGGGGCTACACCTTC. The whole variable domain, filled in from reference TRBV14 and TRBJ1-2, reads EAGVTQFPSHSVIEKGQTVTLRCDPISGHDNLYWYRRVMGKEIKFLLHFVKESKQDESGMPNNRFLAERTGGTYSTLKVQPAELEDSGVYFCASSQEYRGIGGYTFGSGTRLTVV.